The present T cell receptor beta chain was sequenced within a study of blood T cell repertoires in COVID-19. Study summary: Material from acute and convalescent COVID-19 was sourced from the United States, Italy and Spain.

Some clones are missing from TCRdb's copy, which holds only in-frame ones; the method was immunoSEQ multiplex PCR. Of 90,000 to 120,000 clones in the sample, about four fifths were seen once. This CDR3 is built from 13 residues. V lost 4 bases and J lost 5, with 10 bases in between. Germline CDR1 reads LGHDT; CDR2 reads YNNKEL (reference sequence). The chain has TRBV3-1 (or the pseudogene TRBV3-2) and TRBJ2-3, with D perhaps matching TRBD2 (5 bases). The clonotype was recovered from a woman in her 70s with acute or convalescent COVID-19. Input material: peripheral blood. The CDR3 reads CASSPDWEDTQYF. Written as DNA, the CDR3 is TGTGCCAGCAGCCCGGACTGGGAAGATACGCAGTATTTT.